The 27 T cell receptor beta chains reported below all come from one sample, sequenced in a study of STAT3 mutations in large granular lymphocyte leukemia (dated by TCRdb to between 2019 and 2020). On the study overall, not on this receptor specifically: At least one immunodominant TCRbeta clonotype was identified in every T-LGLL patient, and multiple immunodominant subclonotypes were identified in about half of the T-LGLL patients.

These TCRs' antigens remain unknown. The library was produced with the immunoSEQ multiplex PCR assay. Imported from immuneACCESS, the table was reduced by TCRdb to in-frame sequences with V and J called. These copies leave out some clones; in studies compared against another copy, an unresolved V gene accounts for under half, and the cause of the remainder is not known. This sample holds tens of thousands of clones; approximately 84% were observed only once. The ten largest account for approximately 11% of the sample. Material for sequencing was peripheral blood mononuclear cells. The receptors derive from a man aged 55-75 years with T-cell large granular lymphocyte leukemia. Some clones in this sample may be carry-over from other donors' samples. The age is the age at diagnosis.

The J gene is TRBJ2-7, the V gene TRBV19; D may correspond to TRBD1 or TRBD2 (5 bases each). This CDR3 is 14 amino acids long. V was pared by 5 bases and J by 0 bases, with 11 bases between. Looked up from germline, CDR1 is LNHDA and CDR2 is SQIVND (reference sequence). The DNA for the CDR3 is TGTGCCAGTAGTCAGACAGACTACTCCTACGAGCAGTACTTC. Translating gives CASSQTDYSYEQYF.

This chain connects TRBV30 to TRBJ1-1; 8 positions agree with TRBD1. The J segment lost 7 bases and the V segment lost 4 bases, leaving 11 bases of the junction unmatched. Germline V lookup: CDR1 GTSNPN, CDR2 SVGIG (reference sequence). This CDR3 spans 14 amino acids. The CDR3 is CAWNPTGGAREAFF. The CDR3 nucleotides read TGTGCCTGGAACCCAACAGGGGGTGCGCGTGAAGCTTTCTTT.

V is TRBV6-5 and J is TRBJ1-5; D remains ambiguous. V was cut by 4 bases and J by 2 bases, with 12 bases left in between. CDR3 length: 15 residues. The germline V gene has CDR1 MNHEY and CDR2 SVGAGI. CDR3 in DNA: TGTGCCAGCAGTTTGATCAAGGGAGGCAATCAGCCCCAGCATTTT. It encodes CASSLIKGGNQPQHF.

The CDR3, as DNA: TGTGCCACCGAAAGAGGAGGGAGAAGCTCCTACGAGCAGTACTTC. This translates into CATERGGRSSYEQYF. The chain joins TRBV28 to TRBJ2-7, with a possible D match to TRBD2 (6 bases). V shed 10 bases and J shed 0 bases, with 19 bases lying between them. Germline-derived CDR1 and CDR2 are MDHEN and SYDVKM. This CDR3 spans 15 amino acids.

CDR3: CASGLAGGALPGELFF. The CDR3 DNA sequence: TGTGCCAGCGGACTAGCGGGAGGGGCCCTCCCCGGGGAGCTGTTTTTT. The genes are TRBV11-3 and TRBJ2-2; 15 nucleotides agree with TRBD2. Germline-derived CDR1 and CDR2 are SGHNT and YENEEA. CDR3 size: 16 residues. V was clipped by 8 bases and J by 6 bases; unmatched bases: 7. Full variable domain (remainder filled in from reference TRBV11-3 and TRBJ2-2): EAGVVQSPRYKIIEKKQPVAFWCNPISGHNTLYWYLQNLGQGPELLIRYENEEAVDDSQLPKDRFSAERLKGVDSTLKIQPAELGDSAVYLCASGLAGGALPGELFFGEGSRLTVL.

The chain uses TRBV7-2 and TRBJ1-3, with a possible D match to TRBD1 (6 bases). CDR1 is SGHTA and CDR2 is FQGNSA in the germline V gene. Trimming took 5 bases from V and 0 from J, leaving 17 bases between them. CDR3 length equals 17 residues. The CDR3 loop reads CASSPEGGFSSGNTIYF. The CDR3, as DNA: TGTGCCAGCAGCCCCGAGGGGGGTTTTAGCTCTGGAAACACCATATATTTT.

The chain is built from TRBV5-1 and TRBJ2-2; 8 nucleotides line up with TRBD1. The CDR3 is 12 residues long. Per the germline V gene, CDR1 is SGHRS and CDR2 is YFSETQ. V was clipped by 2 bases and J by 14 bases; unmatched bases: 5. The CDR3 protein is CASSFTGGYLFF. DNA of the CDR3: TGCGCCAGCAGCTTTACAGGGGGATACCTGTTTTTT.

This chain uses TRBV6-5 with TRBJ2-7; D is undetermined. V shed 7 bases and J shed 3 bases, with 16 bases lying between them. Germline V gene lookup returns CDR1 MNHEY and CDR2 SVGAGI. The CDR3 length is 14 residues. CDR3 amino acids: CASTRAPRNYEQYF. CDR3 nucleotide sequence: TGTGCCAGCACCCGGGCCCCCAGGAACTACGAGCAGTACTTC.

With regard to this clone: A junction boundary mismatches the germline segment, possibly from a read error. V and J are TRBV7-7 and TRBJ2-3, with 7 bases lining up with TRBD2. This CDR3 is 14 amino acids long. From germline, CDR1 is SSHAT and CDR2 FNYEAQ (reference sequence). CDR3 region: CASTRLAGTDTQYF. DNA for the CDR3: TGTGCTAGCACCAGACTAGCTGGCACAGATACGCAGTATTTT.

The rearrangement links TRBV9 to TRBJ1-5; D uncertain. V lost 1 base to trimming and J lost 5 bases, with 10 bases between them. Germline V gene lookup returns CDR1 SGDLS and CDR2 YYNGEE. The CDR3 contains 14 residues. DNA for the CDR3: TGTGCCAGCAGCGTACGGAAGTCTGATCAGCCCCAGCATTTT. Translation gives CASSVRKSDQPQHF.

CDR3 region: CASSLYGSNYEQYF. Here the CDR3 DNA reads TGTGCCAGCAGCTTATACGGGAGTAACTACGAGCAGTACTTC. The chain links TRBV7-2 to TRBJ2-7, with D perhaps matching TRBD2 (6 bases). The CDR3 has 14 amino acids. Germline loops: CDR1 SGHTA, CDR2 FQGNSA. Trimming stripped 2 bases from V and 3 bases from J, with 11 bases between.

For the CDR3, the DNA is TGTGCCAGCAGCTTTTCCGGACAGCAAGAGCTGTTTTTT. This encodes CASSFSGQQELFF. This chain uses TRBV7-2 with TRBJ2-2, with a tentative D call TRBD1 (6 bases). This CDR3 has 13 residues. V was pared by 3 bases and J by 11 bases, with 13 bases between. Germline V CDR1 and CDR2: SGHTA, FQGNSA.

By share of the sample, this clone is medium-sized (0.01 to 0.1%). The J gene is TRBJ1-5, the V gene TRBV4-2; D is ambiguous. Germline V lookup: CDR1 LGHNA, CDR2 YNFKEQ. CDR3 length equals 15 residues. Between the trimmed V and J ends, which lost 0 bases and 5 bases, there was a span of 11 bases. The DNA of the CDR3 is TGTGCCAGCAGCCAAGATGACGCAAACGATCAGCCCCAGCATTTT. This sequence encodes CASSQDDANDQPQHF.

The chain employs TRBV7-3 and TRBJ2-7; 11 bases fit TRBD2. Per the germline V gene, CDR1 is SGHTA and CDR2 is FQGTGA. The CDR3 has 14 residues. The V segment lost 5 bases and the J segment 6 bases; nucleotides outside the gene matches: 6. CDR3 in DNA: TGTGCCAGCAGCCCCGCCGGACTAGCGGGCGAGCAGTACTTC. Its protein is CASSPAGLAGEQYF.

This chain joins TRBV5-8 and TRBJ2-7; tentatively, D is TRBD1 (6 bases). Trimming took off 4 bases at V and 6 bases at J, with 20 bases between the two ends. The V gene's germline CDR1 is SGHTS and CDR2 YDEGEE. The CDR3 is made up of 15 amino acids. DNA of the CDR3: TGTGCCAGCAGCGGAGAAACGGGACATCCTGTCGAGCAGTACTTC. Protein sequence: CASSGETGHPVEQYF.

The CDR3 region is CASSFGAGDVEQFF. The CDR3 DNA follows: TGCGCCAGCAGCTTTGGTGCGGGAGACGTTGAGCAGTTCTTC. The genes are TRBV5-1 and TRBJ2-1, with 7 bases fitting TRBD2. V shed 2 bases, J shed 9 bases, and the junction held 8 bases outside the gene matches. The CDR3 covers 14 residues. CDR1 and CDR2 from the germline V gene are SGHRS and YFSETQ.

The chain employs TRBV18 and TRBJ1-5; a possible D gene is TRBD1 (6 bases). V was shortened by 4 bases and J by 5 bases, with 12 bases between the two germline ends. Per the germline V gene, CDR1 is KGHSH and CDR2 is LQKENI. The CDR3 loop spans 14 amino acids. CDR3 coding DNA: TGTGCCAGCTCACTACAGGGAAGGGATCAGCCCCAGCATTTT. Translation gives CASSLQGRDQPQHF.

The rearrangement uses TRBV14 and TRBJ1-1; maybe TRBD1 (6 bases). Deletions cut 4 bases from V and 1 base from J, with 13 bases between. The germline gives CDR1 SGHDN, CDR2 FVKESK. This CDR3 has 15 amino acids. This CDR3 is CASSPATGQNTEAFF. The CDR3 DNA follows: TGTGCCAGCAGCCCTGCCACAGGGCAGAACACTGAAGCTTTCTTT.

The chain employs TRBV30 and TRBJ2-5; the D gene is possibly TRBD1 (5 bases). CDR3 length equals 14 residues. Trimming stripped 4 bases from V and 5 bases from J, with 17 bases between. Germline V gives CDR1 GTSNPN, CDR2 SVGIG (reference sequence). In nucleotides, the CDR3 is TGTGCCTGGACAAAGCTAGGGGAAAGGGAGACCCAGTACTTC. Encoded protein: CAWTKLGERETQYF.

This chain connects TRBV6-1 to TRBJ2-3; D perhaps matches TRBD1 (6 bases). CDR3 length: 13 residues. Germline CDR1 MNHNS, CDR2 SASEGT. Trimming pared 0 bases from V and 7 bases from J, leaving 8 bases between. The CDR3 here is CASSEAQGNTQYF. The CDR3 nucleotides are TGTGCCAGCAGTGAAGCGCAGGGGAATACGCAGTATTTT.

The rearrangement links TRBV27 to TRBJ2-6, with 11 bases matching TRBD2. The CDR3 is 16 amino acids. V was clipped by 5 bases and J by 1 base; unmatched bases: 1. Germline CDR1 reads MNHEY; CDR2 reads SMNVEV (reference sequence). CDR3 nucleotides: TGTGCCAGCAGTGTAGCGGGAGGGTCTGGGGCCAACGTCCTGACTTTC. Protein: CASSVAGGSGANVLTF.

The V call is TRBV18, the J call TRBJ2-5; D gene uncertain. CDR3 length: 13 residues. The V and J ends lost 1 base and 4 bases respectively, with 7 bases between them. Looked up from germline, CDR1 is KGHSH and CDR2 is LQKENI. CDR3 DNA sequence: TGTGCCAGCTCACCACTTGTTGGAGAGACCCAGTACTTC. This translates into CASSPLVGETQYF.

The CDR3 reads CASSQQGQYTF. Written as DNA, the CDR3 is TGTGCCAGCAGTCAACAGGGGCAGTACACCTTC. The V and J genes are TRBV6-5 and TRBJ1-2; 7 bases map to TRBD1. This CDR3 has 11 residues. Per the germline V gene, CDR1 is MNHEY and CDR2 is SVGAGI. Unmatched junction bases numbered 5, after V lost 5 bases and J lost 11 bases.

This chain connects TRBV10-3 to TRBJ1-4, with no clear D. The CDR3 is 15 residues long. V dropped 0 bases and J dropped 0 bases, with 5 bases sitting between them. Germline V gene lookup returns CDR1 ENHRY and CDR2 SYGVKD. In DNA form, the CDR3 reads TGTGCCATCAGTGAGTCGCTGGCAACTAATGAAAAACTGTTTTTT. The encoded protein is CAISESLATNEKLFF.

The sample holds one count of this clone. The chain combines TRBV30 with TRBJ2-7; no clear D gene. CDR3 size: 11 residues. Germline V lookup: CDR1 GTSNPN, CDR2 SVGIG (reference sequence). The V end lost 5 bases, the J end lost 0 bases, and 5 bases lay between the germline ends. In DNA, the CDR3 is TGTGCCTGGGGCTCCTCCTACGAGCAGTACTTC. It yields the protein CAWGSSYEQYF.

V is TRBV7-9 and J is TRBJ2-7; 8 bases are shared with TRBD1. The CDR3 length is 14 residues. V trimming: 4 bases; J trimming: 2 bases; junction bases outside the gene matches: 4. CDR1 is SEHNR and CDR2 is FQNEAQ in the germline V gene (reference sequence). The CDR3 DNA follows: TGTGCCAGCAGCTCGGGACAGGTCCCCTACGAGCAGTACTTC. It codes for CASSSGQVPYEQYF.

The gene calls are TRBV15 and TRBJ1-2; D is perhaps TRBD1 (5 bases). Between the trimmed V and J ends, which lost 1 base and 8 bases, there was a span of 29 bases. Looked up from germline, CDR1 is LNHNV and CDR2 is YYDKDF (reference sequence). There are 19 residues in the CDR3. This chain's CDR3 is CATSRGQPPETRGNYGYTF. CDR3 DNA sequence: TGTGCCACCAGCAGAGGTCAACCCCCGGAGACAAGGGGAAATTACGGCTACACCTTC.